The next 30 T cell receptor beta chains were all read from a single sample in a study of T cells in Graves' hyperthyroidism and ophthalmopathy. Amplification targeted TCR beta CDR3 regions from RNA transcripts. The TCR CDR3 was amplified in a first-round RT-PCR using the HTBI primer set. TCRdb re-derived calls from the multiplex PCR reads in MiXCR, one entry per CDR3 protein. The sample consists of 500,000 to 700,000 distinct CDR3 sequences, 15% to 20% of them appearing once. The specimen sequenced was blood. These TCRs come from a woman between 18 and 29 years old with Graves' hyperthyroidism.

Remarks on this clonotype: A much larger clonotype is one base distant, so this may be a read error. The J gene is TRBJ1-1, the V gene TRBV20-1; 10 bases match TRBD1. V dropped 3 bases and J dropped 3; count of bases not matched to a gene: 4. CDR1 DFQATT and CDR2 SNEGSKA come from the germline V gene (reference sequence). CDR3 length: 14 amino acids. CDR3 protein: CSASTGQGHTEAFF. In nucleotides, the CDR3 is TGCAGTGCTAGCACGGGACAGGGGCACACTGAAGCTTTCTTT.

The sample holds many counts of this clonotype. This rearrangement joins TRBV3-1 to TRBJ2-1; 12 bases are a match to TRBD2. With V trimmed by 4 bases and J by 3 bases, 13 bases remained unmatched. Germline CDR1 reads LGHDT; CDR2 reads YNNKEL (reference sequence). This CDR3 has 19 amino acids. CDR3 bases: TGTGCCAGCAGCCGGGACAGCCGGACTAGCGGGAAGAACTACAATGAGCAGTTCTTC. It yields the protein CASSRDSRTSGKNYNEQFF.

This clonotype was seen a handful of times. The missing conserved phenylalanine or tryptophan at the end of this CDR3 makes a read error likely. Here the CDR3 reads CASSPGLAGYNEQFL. Written as DNA, the CDR3 is TGTGCCAGCAGCCCCGGACTAGCGGGGTACAATGAGCAGTTCCTC. The J gene is TRBJ2-1, the V gene TRBV5-5, with 12 bases identical to TRBD2. V shed 4 bases, J shed 4 bases, and the junction held 3 bases outside the gene matches. In germline, CDR1 is SGHKS, CDR2 YYEKEE (reference sequence). This CDR3 has 15 amino acids.

A few counts support this clonotype. This chain joins TRBV20-1 and TRBJ2-7; TRBD1 is a possible D gene (7 bases). The CDR3 covers 14 residues. Germline CDR1 DFQATT, CDR2 SNEGSKA (reference sequence). V shed 3 bases and J shed 4 bases, with 16 bases lying between them. The CDR3 nucleotides read TGCAGTGCTAGGTCGTCGACAGGGACTTACGAGCAGTACTTC. Its protein is CSARSSTGTYEQYF.

This clonotype was counted many times. V is TRBV7-9 and J is TRBJ2-7; D uncertain. This CDR3 is built from 16 residues. V gave up 1 base and J gave up 5 bases, with 18 bases separating them. Germline V gene data show CDR1 as SEHNR and CDR2 as FQNEAQ (reference sequence). CDR3 nucleotides: TGTGCCAGCAGCTTAGGCGTCACAAGAAGTGACGACGAGCAGTACTTC. This encodes CASSLGVTRSDDEQYF.

The chain links TRBV12-3 or TRBV12-4 to TRBJ2-5; TRBD2 matches 13 bases. There are 15 residues in the CDR3. V shed 4 bases and J 5 bases; nucleotides not matched to a gene: 4. Written as DNA, the CDR3 is TGTGCCAGCAGTTCCGGGACTAGCGGGACGGAGACCCAGTACTTC. Its protein product is CASSSGTSGTETQYF.

The chain is built from TRBV9 and TRBJ2-5; perhaps TRBD1 as D (8 bases). CDR3 length: 16 amino acids. CDR1 and CDR2 from the germline V gene are SGDLS and YYNGEE. V lost 0 bases to trimming and J lost 5 bases, with 17 bases between them. The CDR3 sequence: CASSVGAGGGGETQYF. In DNA, the CDR3 is TGTGCCAGCAGCGTAGGGGCAGGGGGCGGGGGTGAGACCCAGTACTTC.

Only a few counts were recorded for this clonotype. The chain links TRBV2 to TRBJ1-1, with 7 positions matching TRBD1. The CDR3 length is 12 residues. CDR1 is SNHLY, CDR2 FYNNEI, per germline. V shed 6 bases, J shed 6 bases, and the junction held 4 bases outside the gene matches. CDR3 in DNA: TGTGCCAGCAGGAAGGGGACAGCTGAAGCTTTCTTT. As protein: CASRKGTAEAFF.

The rearrangement joins TRBV7-9 to TRBJ2-1; 12 bases are a match to TRBD2. Germline V lookup: CDR1 SEHNR, CDR2 FQNEAQ (reference sequence). Trimming cost V 6 bases and J 7 bases; bases outside gene matches: 10. The CDR3 is 16 amino acids. This chain's CDR3 is CASSLAGGSLLNEQFF. CDR3 in DNA: TGTGCCAGCAGTCTAGCGGGAGGGTCGCTTCTTAATGAGCAGTTCTTC.

The chain couples TRBV12-3 or TRBV12-4 to TRBJ2-1; 12 nucleotides line up with TRBD2. The J segment lost 7 bases and the V segment lost 6 bases, leaving 7 bases of the junction unmatched. The CDR3 is 15 amino acids. CDR3 nucleotide sequence: TGTGCCAGCAGAAGGTCTAGCGGGGGGGCAAATGAGCAGTTCTTC. Translated, it gives CASRRSSGGANEQFF.

The chain recombines TRBV19 with TRBJ2-4; D is possibly TRBD1 (6 bases). V lost 10 bases, J lost 7 bases, and 20 bases lay in between. The CDR3 is 14 amino acids. Germline CDR1 LNHDA, CDR2 SQIVND (reference sequence). The DNA for the CDR3 is TGTGCCACCAAAAGGGACACGGGAAGGAACATTCAGTACTTC. Its protein product is CATKRDTGRNIQYF.

This clonotype was counted only a few times. The chain links TRBV11-2 to TRBJ2-2, with 12 nucleotides matching TRBD2. Trimming at V came to 6 bases and at J to 4 bases, leaving 12 bases not matched to a gene. Germline V lookup: CDR1 SGHAT, CDR2 FQNNGV. The CDR3 loop spans 18 amino acids. The CDR3 DNA follows: TGTGCCAGCAGTGCTAGCGGGGGGGATCTCCGGGGCACCGGGGAGCTGTTTTTT. Translation: CASSASGGDLRGTGELFF.

This clonotype was recorded at least ten times. CDR3 nucleotide sequence: TGTGCCAGCGGGGTTTTAGTAATTGGACCCAACACTGAAGCTTTCTTT. Translating it yields CASGVLVIGPNTEAFF. This chain joins TRBV28 and TRBJ1-1; D not certain. The germline V gene has CDR1 MDHEN and CDR2 SYDVKM. The V end was cut by 8 bases, the J end by 2 bases, with 21 bases between. The CDR3 spans 16 residues.

This clonotype came up a few times. V and J are TRBV14 and TRBJ2-7; tentatively, D is TRBD1 (5 bases). With 3 bases removed from V and 3 bases from J, the gap between germline ends came to 12 bases. The CDR3 has 14 residues. The germline CDR1 and CDR2 sequences are SGHDN and FVKESK. The CDR3 protein is CASSHGQGIYEQYF. In DNA form, the CDR3 reads TGTGCCAGCAGCCACGGGCAGGGTATCTACGAGCAGTACTTC.

The chain combines TRBV19 with TRBJ2-7; 8 nucleotides line up with TRBD1. Germline CDR1 LNHDA, CDR2 SQIVND (reference sequence). Trimming at V came to 6 bases and at J to 3 bases, leaving 4 bases not matched to a gene. This CDR3 has 13 residues. This CDR3 reads CASRLDRDYEQYF. For the CDR3, the DNA is TGTGCCAGTAGGCTGGACAGGGACTACGAGCAGTACTTC. Together with reference TRBV19 and TRBJ2-7, the CDR3 gives the full variable domain: DGGITQSPKYLFRKEGQNVTLSCEQNLNHDAMYWYRQDPGQGLRLIYYSQIVNDFQKGDIAEGYSVSREKKESFPLTVTSAQKNPTAFYLCASRLDRDYEQYFGPGTRLTVT.

This clonotype was counted at least ten times. V is TRBV2 and J is TRBJ2-7; 11 bases are shared with TRBD1. From germline, CDR1 is SNHLY and CDR2 FYNNEI. The trim removed 7 bases at V and 4 bases at J, leaving 9 bases unmatched. The CDR3 consists of 15 residues. The CDR3 DNA is TGTGCCAGCAACAAAGGATGGGACAGGGGGTACGAGCAGTACTTC. This encodes CASNKGWDRGYEQYF.

V is TRBV10-2 and J is TRBJ2-2; D is uncertain. This CDR3 has 13 amino acids. Per the germline V gene, CDR1 is WSHSY and CDR2 is SAAADI. Trimming removed 4 bases at V and 4 bases at J, with 7 bases between. The CDR3 bases are TGCGCCAGCAGTGGTTTAGGCACCGGGGAGCTGTTTTTT. The encoded protein is CASSGLGTGELFF.

This clonotype is a singleton in its sample. The chain is built from TRBV5-1 and TRBJ2-5, with D unclear. The CDR3 consists of 13 residues. Trimming took 7 bases from V and 5 from J, leaving 15 bases between them. In germline, CDR1 is SGHRS, CDR2 YFSETQ. The CDR3 protein is CASQSSPLETQYF. The CDR3, as DNA: TGCGCCAGCCAGTCGTCCCCATTGGAGACCCAGTACTTC.

The V and J genes are TRBV7-9 and TRBJ1-2; D not certain. V lost 0 bases and J lost 4, with 9 bases in between. CDR1 SEHNR and CDR2 FQNEAQ come from the germline V gene (reference sequence). The CDR3 consists of 14 residues. CDR3 sequence: CASSLAGATYGYTF. For the CDR3, the DNA is TGTGCCAGCAGCTTAGCGGGAGCCACCTATGGCTACACCTTC.

The sample holds a few counts of this clonotype. This chain uses TRBV25-1 with TRBJ2-7; 9 bases are a match to TRBD1. V trimming: 3 bases; J trimming: 2 bases; junction bases outside the gene matches: 2. CDR1 and CDR2 from the germline V gene are MGHDK and SYGVNS. This CDR3 is 14 amino acids long. The CDR3 nucleotides are TGTGCCAGCAGTGACAGACAGGGGGCCTACGAGCAGTACTTC. Translating it yields CASSDRQGAYEQYF.

This clonotype was detected only a few times. The chain carries TRBV29-1 and TRBJ2-3, with 15 bases fitting TRBD2. Germline CDR1 SQVTM, CDR2 ANQGSEA. V lost 5 bases and J lost 6; bases outside the gene matches: 6. The CDR3 length is 15 residues. Here the CDR3 reads CSVKRTSGREDTQYF. CDR3 in DNA: TGCAGCGTTAAGAGGACTAGCGGGAGGGAGGATACGCAGTATTTT.

This rearrangement joins TRBV30 to TRBJ2-7; either TRBD1 or TRBD2 may fit D (5 bases each). The germline V gene has CDR1 GTSNPN and CDR2 SVGIG (reference sequence). Trimming cost V 5 bases and J 4 bases, with 18 bases left between them. This CDR3 comprises 14 residues. The CDR3 DNA reads TGTGCCTGGGGGACCCCCGATCCCCTTTACGAGCAGTACTTC. This translates into CAWGTPDPLYEQYF.

This rearrangement joins TRBV20-1 to TRBJ1-3, with a tentative D call TRBD1 (5 bases). V was trimmed by 3 bases and J by 3 bases, leaving 12 bases between them. CDR1 is DFQATT and CDR2 is SNEGSKA in the germline V gene (reference sequence). There are 14 residues in the CDR3. The CDR3 protein is CSARHGGSGNTIYF. Here the CDR3 DNA reads TGCAGTGCTAGGCACGGGGGGAGTGGAAACACCATATATTTT.

This clonotype was observed at least ten times. The gene calls are TRBV27 and TRBJ2-3; D is unresolved. This CDR3 spans 14 amino acids. V lost 6 bases and J 5 bases, leaving 15 bases between the germline ends. Germline V gene lookup returns CDR1 MNHEY and CDR2 SMNVEV (reference sequence). The CDR3 reads CASSPTGRGDTQYF. The CDR3 region has the DNA TGTGCCAGCAGCCCCACCGGACGAGGAGATACGCAGTATTTT.

This clonotype appeared a few times. The chain couples TRBV6-1 to TRBJ1-3; D is unresolved. V lost 5 bases, J lost 3 bases, and 2 bases lay in between. This CDR3 comprises 11 residues. Germline assignment: CDR1 MNHNS and CDR2 SASEGT. CDR3 residues: CASSHGNTIYF. The DNA for the CDR3 is TGTGCCAGCAGTCATGGAAACACCATATATTTT.

This clonotype occurred many times. The rearrangement joins TRBV20-1 to TRBJ2-1; 8 nucleotides align to TRBD2. The CDR3 length is 15 residues. The germline gives CDR1 DFQATT, CDR2 SNEGSKA (reference sequence). Trimming at V came to 6 bases and at J to 8 bases, leaving 15 bases not matched to a gene. This CDR3 is CSADERAGVPHEQFF. CDR3 sequence (DNA): TGCAGTGCCGACGAGCGAGCGGGAGTTCCCCATGAGCAGTTCTTC.

This clonotype was picked up a small number of times. This rearrangement joins TRBV5-1 to TRBJ2-1; 10 bases fit TRBD1. Germline CDR1 SGHRS, CDR2 YFSETQ. This CDR3 spans 15 amino acids. V lost 4 bases and J lost 5; bases outside the gene matches: 6. This CDR3 reads CASSRDRGPHNEQFF. The DNA of the CDR3 is TGCGCCAGCAGCCGGGACAGGGGTCCTCACAATGAGCAGTTCTTC.

The sample holds many counts of this clonotype. This rearrangement joins TRBV2 to TRBJ2-1, with D perhaps TRBD1 or TRBD2 (11 bases each). Germline CDR1 reads SNHLY; CDR2 reads FYNNEI. The length of the CDR3 is 20 residues. V was pared by 6 bases and J by 3 bases, with 30 bases between. In nucleotides, the CDR3 is TGTGCCAGCAGCGGGGGACAGGGGGTCCTAGCGGGAGGTAACTACAATGAGCAGTTCTTC. Translated: CASSGGQGVLAGGNYNEQFF.

This clonotype was detected ten times or more. V and J are TRBV7-2 and TRBJ1-5; 8 bases fit TRBD1. With 5 bases clipped from V and 6 bases from J, the junction kept 9 bases outside the gene matches. Germline-derived CDR1 and CDR2 are SGHTA and FQGNSA. This CDR3 region has 15 residues. CDR3 DNA: TGTGCCAGCAGCCGCAGGACAGGGTCGGGTCAGCCCCAGCATTTT. This gives the protein CASSRRTGSGQPQHF.

The chain joins TRBV19 to TRBJ1-5; TRBD1 matches 8 bases. The trim removed 3 bases at V and 7 bases at J, leaving 8 bases unmatched. Germline lookup yields CDR1 LNHDA and CDR2 SQIVND (reference sequence). The CDR3 consists of 15 residues. In DNA form, the CDR3 reads TGTGCCAGTAGTATCCCGGACAGGGTAAACCAGCCCCAGCATTTT. Protein: CASSIPDRVNQPQHF.